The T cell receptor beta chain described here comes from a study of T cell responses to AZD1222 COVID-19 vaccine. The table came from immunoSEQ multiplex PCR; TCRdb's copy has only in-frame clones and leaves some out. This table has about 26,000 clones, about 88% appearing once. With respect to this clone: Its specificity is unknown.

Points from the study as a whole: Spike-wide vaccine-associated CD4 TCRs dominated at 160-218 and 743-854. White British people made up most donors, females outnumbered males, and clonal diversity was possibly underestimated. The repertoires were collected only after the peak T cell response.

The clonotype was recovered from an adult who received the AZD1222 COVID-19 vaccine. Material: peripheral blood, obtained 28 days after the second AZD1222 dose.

The CDR3: CASSPRHNEQFF. CDR3 nucleotide sequence: TGTGCCAGCAGCCCGCGGCACAATGAGCAGTTCTTC. The chain is built from TRBV7-4 and TRBJ2-1; D is ambiguous. CDR1 SGHVT and CDR2 SQSDAQ come from the germline V gene. Trimming left V 5 bases short and J 5 bases short, with 7 bases between. This CDR3 has 12 amino acids.